What follows are 27 T cell receptor beta chains derived from one specimen sequenced in a study of CD8 T cells in ankylosing spondylitis. MiXCR was run by TCRdb on the 5' RACE reads, yielding one entry per CDR3 protein. Of 250,000 to 350,000 distinct CDR3 sequences listed, about 19% were seen once; the top ten hold roughly 8%. Sequenced material: blood, either unsorted or a sorted T cell fraction (not recorded which). All receptors come from a male donor with ankylosing spondylitis or in good health (not recorded which).

This chain links TRBV12-3 or TRBV12-4 with TRBJ2-1, with D possibly being TRBD1 (6 bases). CDR3 length equals 16 residues. Trimming pared 5 bases from V and 0 bases from J, leaving 14 bases between. CDR3 sequence (DNA): TGTGCCAGCAGTCCCGGACAGCCCCGCTCCTACAATGAGCAGTTCTTC. Translation: CASSPGQPRSYNEQFF.

The table lists this clonotype with a few counts. This chain connects TRBV20-1 to TRBJ2-7, with D perhaps TRBD1 (6 bases). Germline V gene lookup returns CDR1 DFQATT and CDR2 SNEGSKA (reference sequence). Trimming stripped 1 base from V and 2 bases from J, with 9 bases between. The CDR3 has 13 amino acids. Written as DNA, the CDR3 is TGCAGTGCTAGAGTCAGGGGACCCTACGAGCAGTACGTC. It is translated as CSARVRGPYEQYV.

This clonotype was detected only a few times. The chain is built from TRBV3-1 and TRBJ2-7, with TRBD2 identical over 8 bases. Germline V gene lookup returns CDR1 LGHDT and CDR2 YNNKEL (reference sequence). V lost 3 bases to trimming and J lost 7 bases; unmatched junction nucleotides: 11. CDR3 length: 15 residues. CDR3 amino acids: CASSQGLVGLGEQYV. For the CDR3, the DNA is TGTGCCAGCAGCCAGGGACTAGTGGGTCTGGGGGAGCAGTACGTC.

The table lists this clonotype with a few counts. V gene TRBV11-2 combines with J gene TRBJ2-5, with 10 bases fitting TRBD1. The CDR3 loop spans 15 amino acids. V was clipped by 5 bases and J by 1 base; unmatched bases: 4. Per germline, CDR1 SGHAT and CDR2 FQNNGV. This CDR3 reads CASSADRGSQETQYF. The CDR3 nucleotides read TGTGCCAGCAGCGCGGACAGGGGGTCCCAAGAGACCCAGTACTTC.

The CDR3 spells CAISELGHGHTGELFF. Here the CDR3 DNA reads TGTGCCATCAGTGAACTCGGACATGGGCACACCGGGGAGCTGTTTTTT. V usage is TRBV10-3 and J usage is TRBJ2-2; D is possibly TRBD1 (5 bases). V lost 3 bases and J lost 3, with 14 bases in between. This CDR3 comprises 16 residues. Germline V gene sequence: CDR1 ENHRY, CDR2 SYGVKD.

This clonotype came up a few times. The chain employs TRBV5-1 and TRBJ2-2; D is perhaps TRBD2 (6 bases). Trimming stripped 4 bases from V and 7 bases from J, with 14 bases between. The length of the CDR3 is 14 residues. Germline V CDR1 and CDR2: SGHRS, YFSETQ. CDR3 in DNA: TGCGCCAGCAGCATCTCGACGGGAGTCGGGGAGCTGTTTTTT. It codes for CASSISTGVGELFF.

The chain has TRBV20-1 and TRBJ1-1, with D maybe TRBD1 (5 bases). Trimming shortened V by 1 base and J by 1 base, and 10 bases separated the two germline ends. Germline values: CDR1 DFQATT, CDR2 SNEGSKA (reference sequence). The CDR3 is made up of 14 amino acids. The CDR3, as DNA: TGCAGTGCTAGAGGGGGACGGGCGAACACTGAAGCTTTCTTT. This encodes CSARGGRANTEAFF.

Ten or more counts support this clonotype. The chain uses TRBV5-1 and TRBJ2-2, with D unclear. Germline CDR1 is SGHRS and CDR2 is YFSETQ. V shed 0 bases and J shed 7 bases, with 4 bases lying between them. There are 12 residues in the CDR3. CDR3 DNA sequence: TGCGCCAGCAGCTTGGCGGTCGGGGAGCTGTTTTTT. Protein product: CASSLAVGELFF.

In this sample, this clonotype turned up a few times. The rearrangement links TRBV12-3 or TRBV12-4 to TRBJ2-1; D not certain. CDR3 length: 11 residues. V lost 6 bases and J 9 bases, leaving 9 bases between the germline ends. This CDR3 is CASRRSIEQFF. The CDR3 region has the DNA TGTGCCAGCAGGAGATCTATTGAGCAGTTCTTC.

This clonotype showed up just once. The chain joins TRBV7-9 to TRBJ2-7; D may be TRBD2 (5 bases). Germline CDR1 is SEHNR and CDR2 is FQNEAQ (reference sequence). This CDR3 is built from 14 residues. V lost 8 bases and J lost 6, with 20 bases in between. The CDR3 coding sequence is TGTGCCAGCGCCCCCTGGGCGGGTAGAGGCGAGCAGTACGTC. Translation gives CASAPWAGRGEQYV.

This clonotype was observed a handful of times. The chain has TRBV7-9 and TRBJ2-2; D is unresolved. Trimming shortened V by 1 base and J by 8 bases, and 14 bases separated the two germline ends. Germline lookup yields CDR1 SEHNR and CDR2 FQNEAQ (reference sequence). The CDR3 has 15 amino acids. In DNA, the CDR3 is TGTGCCAGCAGCTTAGTGGGCCCCCAGACGGGGGAGCTGTTTTTT. Its protein is CASSLVGPQTGELFF.

This clonotype was observed a few times. CDR3 amino acids: CASSVAVSGELFF. CDR3 nucleotides: TGTGCCAGCAGCGTAGCTGTGTCCGGGGAGCTGTTTTTT. The chain combines TRBV9 with TRBJ2-2; D call uncertain. The germline V gene has CDR1 SGDLS and CDR2 YYNGEE. The ends were cut back, 0 bases at V and 6 bases at J, with 6 bases in the middle. The CDR3 consists of 13 residues.

The genes are TRBV6-5 and TRBJ1-5; no clear D. V lost 0 bases and J lost 2, with 5 bases in between. Germline CDR1 reads MNHEY; CDR2 reads SVGAGI. CDR3 length: 14 amino acids. CDR3 sequence reads: CASSYSGRNQPQHF. In nucleotides, the CDR3 is TGTGCCAGCAGTTACTCAGGACGCAATCAGCCCCAGCATTTT.

This clonotype has a count of ten or more. V and J are TRBV12-3 or TRBV12-4 and TRBJ2-5; TRBD1 or TRBD2 may be the D gene (5 bases each). V lost 6 bases and J lost 5, with 16 bases in between. The CDR3 length is 14 residues. CDR3 in DNA: TGTGCCAGCAGGGGGACGGCGACGGGGGAGACCCAGTACTTC. This encodes CASRGTATGETQYF.

This CDR3 reads CASSLTMGPNTEAFF. The DNA of the CDR3 is TGTGCCAGCAGCTTGACCATGGGACCGAACACTGAAGCTTTCTTT. J is TRBJ1-1 and V is TRBV5-4; D is perhaps TRBD1 (5 bases). The CDR3 has 15 amino acids. The V end lost 1 base, the J end lost 1 base, and 11 bases lay between the germline ends. The germline V gene has CDR1 SGHNT and CDR2 YYREEE (reference sequence).

Only a few counts were recorded for this clonotype. The CDR3 spells CASSHRTLGGMNTEAFF. The CDR3 DNA sequence: TGCGCCAGCAGCCACCGGACCCTCGGGGGAATGAACACTGAAGCTTTCTTT. The rearrangement uses TRBV5-1 and TRBJ1-1; a weak D match, TRBD1 (5 bases). CDR3 length equals 17 residues. Germline loops: CDR1 SGHRS, CDR2 YFSETQ. V lost 4 bases, J lost 0 bases, and 19 bases lay in between.

In this sample, this clonotype turned up a few times. This chain joins TRBV6-1 and TRBJ1-1; the D is unclear. CDR3 length: 13 residues. V was trimmed by 3 bases and J by 0 bases, leaving 5 bases between them. CDR1 and CDR2 from the germline V gene are MNHNS and SASEGT. The CDR3 region has the DNA TGTGCCAGCAGTGAGAAACTGAACACTGAAGCTTTCTTT. Translating it yields CASSEKLNTEAFF.

The chain links TRBV20-1 to TRBJ2-1; no firm D call. The V gene's germline CDR1 is DFQATT and CDR2 SNEGSKA (reference sequence). The CDR3 is 11 residues long. Trimming pared 6 bases from V and 7 bases from J, leaving 10 bases between. In nucleotides, the CDR3 is TGCAGTGCCCCCAAACGAAATGAGCAGTTCTTC. As protein: CSAPKRNEQFF.

V and J are TRBV5-1 and TRBJ2-3; 8 positions match TRBD1. Germline CDR1 is SGHRS and CDR2 is YFSETQ. The V segment lost 1 base and the J segment 2 bases; nucleotides outside the gene matches: 3. The CDR3 totals 15 residues. The CDR3: CASSLTGGYTDTQYF. The CDR3 DNA reads as TGCGCCAGCAGCTTGACAGGGGGTTACACAGATACGCAGTATTTT.

This clonotype came up a few times. The V and J genes are TRBV9 and TRBJ1-1; D call uncertain. This CDR3 has 14 residues. The germline gives CDR1 SGDLS, CDR2 YYNGEE. Trimming stripped 2 bases from V and 4 bases from J, with 12 bases between. DNA of the CDR3: TGTGCCAGCAGCGTTCTGGATATGGGCACTGAAGCTTTCTTT. Its protein product is CASSVLDMGTEAFF.

This clonotype was seen many times. This sequence joins TRBV29-1 and TRBJ1-1; D unresolved. The CDR3 is 11 residues long. The V end lost 6 bases, the J end lost 1 base, and 6 bases lay between the germline ends. Looked up from germline, CDR1 is SQVTM and CDR2 is ANQGSEA. The chain's CDR3 is CSVYQNTEAFF. In DNA, the CDR3 is TGCAGCGTCTACCAGAACACTGAAGCTTTCTTT.

The CDR3 nucleotides are TGCGCCAGCAGCCATAGACTAGCGGGAGTTACCGGGGAGCTGTTTTTT. Its protein product is CASSHRLAGVTGELFF. The V call is TRBV5-1, the J call TRBJ2-2, with TRBD2 matching 12 bases. The germline gives CDR1 SGHRS, CDR2 YFSETQ. After removal of 4 bases from V and 5 bases from J, the junction contained 6 bases not matched to a gene. The CDR3 is 16 residues long. Full variable domain (outside the CDR3, taken from reference TRBV5-1 and TRBJ2-2): KAGVTQTPRYLIKTRGQQVTLSCSPISGHRSVSWYQQTPGQGLQFLFEYFSETQRNKGNFPGRFSGRQFSNSRSEMNVSTLELGDSALYLCASSHRLAGVTGELFFGEGSRLTVL.

This clonotype showed up many times. V gene TRBV10-3 combines with J gene TRBJ1-5; D is perhaps TRBD1 (5 bases). The CDR3 loop spans 15 amino acids. Per the germline V gene, CDR1 is ENHRY and CDR2 is SYGVKD. V shed 4 bases and J shed 1 base, with 11 bases lying between them. CDR3 nucleotides: TGTGCCATCAGTGTGGGGGTGGGGAGCAATCAGCCCCAGCATTTT. Translation: CAISVGVGSNQPQHF.

This clonotype showed up just a few times. The chain has TRBV28 and TRBJ2-3; D is possibly TRBD1 (6 bases). V lost 3 bases, J lost 6 bases, and 13 bases lay in between. This CDR3 comprises 14 residues. Germline-derived CDR1 and CDR2 are MDHEN and SYDVKM. The CDR3, as DNA: TGTGCCAGCAGTTTCTCCACAGGGCCGGATACGCAGTATTTT. Translated: CASSFSTGPDTQYF.

CDR3: CASSEALAPGYGYTF. DNA of the CDR3: TGTGCCAGCAGTGAAGCGCTCGCCCCAGGGTATGGCTACACCTTC. J is TRBJ1-2 and V is TRBV2; D is perhaps TRBD1 (5 bases). The CDR3 spans 15 residues. In germline, CDR1 is SNHLY, CDR2 FYNNEI. The V gene lost 0 bases and the J gene lost 5 bases, with 13 bases spanning the gap.

This clonotype came up a few times. V and J are TRBV28 and TRBJ2-7; perhaps TRBD1 as D (5 bases). The CDR3 spans 15 residues. V was cut by 3 bases and J by 7 bases, with 19 bases left in between. Germline V CDR1 and CDR2: MDHEN, SYDVKM. The DNA for the CDR3 is TGTGCCAGCAGTTTCGTTCCGGGCAGGGTCCTGGAGCAGTACGTC. It encodes CASSFVPGRVLEQYV.

This clonotype was seen a handful of times. The chain couples TRBV20-1 to TRBJ2-6; D is perhaps TRBD1 or TRBD2 (5 bases each). From germline, CDR1 is DFQATT and CDR2 SNEGSKA (reference sequence). V gave up 6 bases and J gave up 0 bases, with 24 bases separating them. This CDR3 is built from 19 residues. The CDR3 loop is CSARPGPKFSSSGANVLTF. The CDR3 DNA reads as TGCAGTGCGAGACCGGGACCAAAATTTTCAAGCTCTGGGGCCAACGTCCTGACTTTC.